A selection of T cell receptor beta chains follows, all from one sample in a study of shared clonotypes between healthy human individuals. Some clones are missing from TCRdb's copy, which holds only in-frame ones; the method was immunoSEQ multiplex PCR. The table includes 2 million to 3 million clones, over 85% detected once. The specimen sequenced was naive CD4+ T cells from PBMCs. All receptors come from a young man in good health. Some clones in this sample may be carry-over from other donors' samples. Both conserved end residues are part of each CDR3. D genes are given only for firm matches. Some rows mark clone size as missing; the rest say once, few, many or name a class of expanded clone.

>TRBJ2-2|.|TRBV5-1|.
TGCGCCAGCAGTTCCACAGGGAACGGGGAGCTGTTTTTT
CASSSTGNGELFF
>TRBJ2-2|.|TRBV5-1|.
TGCGCCAGCAGCTTGATTGCGGCAGGGAAGGAGCTGTTTTTT
CASSLIAAGKELFF
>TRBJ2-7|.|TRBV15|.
TGTGCCACCAGCAGAGCGAGGAACTCCTACGAGCAGTACTTC
CATSRARNSYEQYF
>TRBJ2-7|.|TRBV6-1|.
TGTGCCAGCAGTGTCCCGGGGTTCTATGAGCAGTACTTC
CASSVPGFYEQYF
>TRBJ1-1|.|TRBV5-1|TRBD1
TGCGCCAGCAGCGAGATTTCAGGGGGCTTGAACACTGAAGCTTTCTTT
CASSEISGGLNTEAFF
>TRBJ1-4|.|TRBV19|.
TGTGCCAGTGAAGACAGGTCGGGAAAACTGTTTTTT
CASEDRSGKLFF
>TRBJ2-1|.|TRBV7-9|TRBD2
TGTGCCAGCAGCCTAATAGCGGGAGGGCCCTATGAGCAGTTCTTC
CASSLIAGGPYEQFF
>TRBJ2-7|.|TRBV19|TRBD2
TGTGCCACCACGACTAGCGGGAACTACGAGCAGTACTTC
CATTTSGNYEQYF
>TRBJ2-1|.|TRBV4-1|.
TGCGCCAGCAGCCAAGGCCCGCCAAATGAGCAGTTCTTC
CASSQGPPNEQFF
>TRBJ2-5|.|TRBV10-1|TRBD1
TGCGCCAGCAGCCGAGCCCCGACAGGGGTAGAGACCCAGTACTTC
CASSRAPTGVETQYF
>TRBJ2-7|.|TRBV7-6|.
TGTGCCAGCAGCCCTACAGGCTACGAGCAGTACTTC
CASSPTGYEQYF
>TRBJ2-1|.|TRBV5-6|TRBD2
TGTGCCAGCAGCTTAGGCGGGAGGACCTACAATGAGCAGTTCTTC
CASSLGGRTYNEQFF
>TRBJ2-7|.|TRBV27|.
TGTGCCAGCAGTTTATCGAATGTGGGATGGGTCTACGAGCAGTACTTC
CASSLSNVGWVYEQYF
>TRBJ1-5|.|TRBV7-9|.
TGTGCCAGCCAGGGACCTAGCAATCAGCCCCAGCATTTT
CASQGPSNQPQHF
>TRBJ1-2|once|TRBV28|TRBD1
TGTGCCAGCAGCGCCACCGGGACAGGGCGAACCTACACCTTC
CASSATGTGRTYTF
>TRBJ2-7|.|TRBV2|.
TGTGCCAGCAGTTCACGCACAGCCTACGAGCAGTACTTC
CASSSRTAYEQYF
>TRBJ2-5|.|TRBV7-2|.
TGTGCCAGCAGCCCGGTGGGGCACCAAGAGACCCAGTACTTC
CASSPVGHQETQYF
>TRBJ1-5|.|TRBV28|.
TGTGCCAGCAGTTTAGTCTGGATAGGCAGCAATCAGCCCCAGCATTTT
CASSLVWIGSNQPQHF
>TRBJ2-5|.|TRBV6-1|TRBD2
TGTGCCACCTCGGGGAGCGGGAGTGGGGAGACCCAGTACTTC
CATSGSGSGETQYF
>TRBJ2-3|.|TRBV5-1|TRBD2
TGCGCCAGCAGCTTGGAGGGTAGCGGGAGCACAGATACGCAGTATTTT
CASSLEGSGSTDTQYF
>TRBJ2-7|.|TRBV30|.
TGTGCCTGGAATGTCGGGCCAGGCGTCTACGAGCAGTACTTC
CAWNVGPGVYEQYF
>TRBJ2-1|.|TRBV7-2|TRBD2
TGTGCCAGCAGCCCACAGACTAGCGGAACCTACAATGAGCAGTTCTTC
CASSPQTSGTYNEQFF
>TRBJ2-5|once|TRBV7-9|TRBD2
TGTGCCAGCAGCTTGACTAGCGAAGGGGAAAGGGGGGAGACCCAGTACTTC
CASSLTSEGERGETQYF
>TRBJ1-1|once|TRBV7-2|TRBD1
TGTGCCAGCAGCTTGCAGGGGGCCTTAGTGAACACTGAAGCTTTCTTT
CASSLQGALVNTEAFF
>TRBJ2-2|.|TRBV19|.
TGTGCCAGTAGTATCGGGGGGCACGGGGAGCTGTTTTTT
CASSIGGHGELFF
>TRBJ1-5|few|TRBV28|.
TGTGCCAGCAGTTTAGAGCTTGGGACGGAGCCCCAGCATTTT
CASSLELGTEPQHF
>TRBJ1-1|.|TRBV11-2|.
TGTGCCAGCATGAAGGACGGATCTGAAGCTTTCTTT
CASMKDGSEAFF